The 30 T cell receptor beta chains below come from one sample, sequenced in a study of T-cell reconstitution after alpha-beta-depleted transplantation in children. For TCRbeta, the library was prepared with unique molecular identifiers. MiXCR was run by TCRdb on the PCR reads, yielding one entry per CDR3 protein. The sample contains 90,000 to 130,000 distinct CDR3 sequences, 5.5% to 7% of which appear only once. The sample was PBMCs, mostly from graft donor cells, taken 360 days after TCRalphabeta/CD19-depleted stem cell transplant. Receptors were obtained from a male patient between 2 and 10 years old who had a stem cell transplant for acute lymphoblastic leukemia, so the T cells may come from the graft donor.

The chain recombines TRBV4-2 with TRBJ2-3; D is possibly TRBD2 (5 bases). The CDR3 is made up of 16 amino acids. V lost 0 bases to trimming and J lost 4 bases, with 14 bases between them. The germline V gene encodes CDR1 LGHNA and CDR2 YNFKEQ. For the CDR3, the DNA is TGTGCCAGCAGCCAAGAGGACTTCACGCGCGCAGATACGCAGTATTTT. Translation: CASSQEDFTRADTQYF.

This clonotype was counted only a few times. The chain uses TRBV10-3 and TRBJ1-2, with 8 bases matching TRBD1. Germline assignment: CDR1 ENHRY and CDR2 SYGVKD. The ends lost 8 bases at V and 4 bases at J; junction bases unmatched: 12. This CDR3 is built from 15 residues. The CDR3 sequence: CAIRQGTLSPYGYTF. The CDR3 region has the DNA TGTGCCATCCGACAGGGGACCCTCTCACCCTATGGCTACACCTTC.

This clonotype has a handful of counts. The chain joins TRBV7-6 to TRBJ2-3; TRBD2 might be the D (7 bases). The CDR3 consists of 18 residues. Germline lookup yields CDR1 SGHVS and CDR2 FNYEAQ. The V and J ends lost 5 bases and 2 bases respectively, with 23 bases between them. CDR3 loop: CASSDSGTYPPLTDTQYF. In DNA, the CDR3 is TGTGCCAGCAGCGACAGCGGGACATATCCCCCGCTCACAGATACGCAGTATTTT.

A few counts support this clonotype. The chain has TRBV5-8 and TRBJ2-3; 9 bases are shared with TRBD2. From germline, CDR1 is SGHTS and CDR2 YDEGEE. The CDR3 spans 16 residues. Trimming took 0 bases from V and 2 from J; bases not matched to a gene: 4. The CDR3 here is CASSLAASGATDTQYF. The DNA of the CDR3 is TGTGCCAGCAGCTTGGCAGCTAGCGGGGCCACAGATACGCAGTATTTT.

This clonotype was recorded many times. This chain connects TRBV9 to TRBJ1-5; 7 nucleotides match TRBD1. Germline V CDR1 and CDR2: SGDLS, YYNGEE. This CDR3 region has 14 residues. V shed 4 bases, J shed 5 bases, and the junction held 6 bases outside the gene matches. The CDR3 loop is CASSPWDSYQPQHF. The CDR3 DNA follows: TGTGCCAGCAGCCCTTGGGACAGCTATCAGCCCCAGCATTTT. Complete variable domain (other parts from reference TRBV9 and TRBJ1-5): DSGVTQTPKHLITATGQRVTLRCSPRSGDLSVYWYQQSLDQGLQFLIQYYNGEERAKGNILERFSAQQFPDLHSELNLSSLELGDSALYFCASSPWDSYQPQHFGDGTRLSIL.

J is TRBJ2-3 and V is TRBV28; no reliable D call. V dropped 2 bases and J dropped 4 bases, with 10 bases sitting between them. Per germline, CDR1 MDHEN and CDR2 SYDVKM. CDR3 length: 14 amino acids. In nucleotides, the CDR3 is TGTGCCAGCAGTTTAGCAGGTGGCTCAGATACGCAGTATTTT. Residues: CASSLAGGSDTQYF.

In this sample, this clonotype turned up many times. J is TRBJ1-5 and V is TRBV27; D gene ambiguous. CDR1 and CDR2 (germline): MNHEY, SMNVEV (reference sequence). The CDR3 runs 13 residues. V was shortened by 2 bases and J by 7 bases, with 9 bases between the two germline ends. CDR3 loop: CASSLGLEQPQHF. The DNA of the CDR3 is TGTGCCAGCAGTTTAGGACTGGAGCAGCCCCAGCATTTT.

This clonotype was seen more than once but under ten times. The genes are TRBV12-5 and TRBJ2-7; D is perhaps TRBD1 (5 bases). Trimming left V 0 bases short and J 6 bases short, with 15 bases between. The CDR3 covers 15 residues. CDR1 and CDR2 from the germline V gene are LGHNT and FRNRAP. CDR3 coding DNA: TGTGCTAGTGGTTTGGTACAGGTAGGAACGGGCGAGCAGTACTTC. Translating it yields CASGLVQVGTGEQYF. Full variable domain (remainder filled in from reference TRBV12-5 and TRBJ2-7): DARVTQTPRHKVTEMGQEVTMRCQPILGHNTVFWYRQTMMQGLELLAYFRNRAPLDDSGMPKDRFSAEMPDATLATLKIQPSEPRDSAVYFCASGLVQVGTGEQYFGPGTRLTVT.

This clonotype was recorded many times. The chain joins TRBV6-2 or TRBV6-3 to TRBJ2-7; D remains ambiguous. The CDR3 runs 17 residues. Trimming left V 2 bases short and J 0 bases short, with 17 bases between. Germline loops: CDR1 MNHEY, CDR2 SVGEGT. DNA for the CDR3: TGTGCCAGCAGTTACCGGACGAGAATTAGCCGCTCCTACGAGCAGTACTTC. Translating it yields CASSYRTRISRSYEQYF.

This clonotype was seen more than once but under ten times. The chain is built from TRBV9 and TRBJ2-7; 7 positions match TRBD1. Looked up from germline, CDR1 is SGDLS and CDR2 is YYNGEE. J gave up 4 bases and V 0 bases, and 7 bases lay outside the gene matches. The CDR3 covers 15 residues. As DNA, the CDR3 is TGTGCCAGCAGCGTAGCTGGGCAGGGGGTGTACGAGCAGTACTTC. Its protein product is CASSVAGQGVYEQYF.

This clonotype was seen at least ten times. The gene calls are TRBV6-4 and TRBJ1-1; D gene unclear. Germline loops: CDR1 MRHNA, CDR2 SNTAGT. The V and J ends lost 5 bases and 5 bases respectively, with 12 bases between them. CDR3 size: 13 residues. CDR3 bases: TGTGCCAGCAGTCCCCGAGCGGGGACTGAAGCTTTCTTT. It codes for CASSPRAGTEAFF.

This clonotype came up many times. The gene calls are TRBV5-1 and TRBJ1-2; D is unclear. With 1 base removed from V and 4 bases from J, the gap between germline ends came to 5 bases. This CDR3 has 12 residues. Germline-derived CDR1 and CDR2 are SGHRS and YFSETQ. CDR3: CASSLSSYGYTF. CDR3 DNA sequence: TGCGCCAGCAGCTTGTCCAGCTATGGCTACACCTTC.

This clonotype was counted a few times. This rearrangement joins TRBV5-6 to TRBJ2-7, with 12 bases aligning to TRBD1. This CDR3 has 14 residues. Germline trimming cut 3 bases from V and 6 bases from J; bases unmatched to any gene: 4. Germline lookup yields CDR1 SGHDT and CDR2 YYEEEE. CDR3 sequence: CASSWGQGAIEQYF. Written as DNA, the CDR3 is TGTGCCAGCAGCTGGGGACAGGGGGCTATCGAGCAGTACTTC.

This clonotype was detected ten times or more. The chain joins TRBV7-8 to TRBJ2-7; TRBD2 is a possible D gene (6 bases). The CDR3 runs to 13 residues. Germline assignment: CDR1 SGHVS and CDR2 FQNEAQ. V was shortened by 2 bases and J by 3 bases, with 8 bases between the two germline ends. The CDR3 sequence is CASSLRGGYEQYF. In DNA, the CDR3 is TGTGCCAGCAGCTTAAGGGGAGGCTACGAGCAGTACTTC.

This clonotype appeared many times. V usage is TRBV28 and J usage is TRBJ2-2, with 10 bases lining up with TRBD1. V trimming: 3 bases; J trimming: 9 bases; junction bases outside the gene matches: 7. The CDR3 spans 15 residues. Germline V lookup: CDR1 MDHEN, CDR2 SYDVKM. The CDR3 is CASSFMGQGHRELFF. The CDR3 coding sequence is TGTGCCAGCAGTTTTATGGGACAGGGGCACCGGGAGCTGTTTTTT.

This clonotype was found many times. The gene calls are TRBV27 and TRBJ2-2, with 8 bases identical to TRBD2. With 6 bases clipped from V and 5 bases from J, the junction kept 5 bases outside the gene matches. The germline V gene encodes CDR1 MNHEY and CDR2 SMNVEV (reference sequence). This CDR3 has 14 amino acids. CDR3 nucleotide sequence: TGTGCCAGCAGCCCGCGGGGGGCTACCGGGGAGCTGTTTTTT. This translates into CASSPRGATGELFF.

This clonotype occurred many times. The V call is TRBV5-6, the J call TRBJ2-2, with D perhaps assigned TRBD1 or TRBD2 (5 bases each). V was shortened by 2 bases and J by 4 bases, with 18 bases between the two germline ends. The germline CDR1 and CDR2 sequences are SGHDT and YYEEEE. The CDR3 contains 17 residues. The CDR3 nucleotides are TGTGCCAGCAGCTTTCCCCACGCAGGGAGAGGCACCGGGGAGCTGTTTTTT. It yields the protein CASSFPHAGRGTGELFF.

This chain links TRBV4-1 with TRBJ2-7; 9 bases agree with TRBD2. Per germline, CDR1 MGHRA and CDR2 YSYEKL. The CDR3 extends over 13 amino acids. J lost 7 bases, V lost 4 bases, and 5 bases had no gene match. CDR3 DNA: TGCGCCAGCAGCCGTGGACTAGCGAAAGAGCAGTACTTC. Protein sequence: CASSRGLAKEQYF.

This clonotype appeared many times. The chain combines TRBV7-9 with TRBJ2-1; TRBD1 agrees at 9 bases. V shed 1 base and J 13 bases; nucleotides not matched to a gene: 5. The CDR3 is 13 amino acids. Germline loops: CDR1 SEHNR, CDR2 FQNEAQ (reference sequence). The CDR3 sequence: CASSLEQGAFQFF. The CDR3 nucleotides are TGTGCCAGCAGCTTAGAACAGGGGGCGTTTCAGTTCTTC.

V gene TRBV7-9 combines with J gene TRBJ1-1, with D tentatively TRBD1 (5 bases). The V end lost 5 bases, the J end lost 8 bases, and 18 bases lay between the germline ends. The CDR3 extends over 14 amino acids. CDR1 and CDR2 (germline): SEHNR, FQNEAQ (reference sequence). The CDR3 region has the DNA TGTGCCAGCAGCCACCAGACAGCTACCACAGAAGCTTTCTTT. Its translation: CASSHQTATTEAFF.

The gene calls are TRBV7-9 and TRBJ2-7; 8 bases are shared with TRBD1. This CDR3 has 16 residues. CDR1 is SEHNR, CDR2 FQNEAQ, per germline (reference sequence). The V segment lost 5 bases and the J segment 3 bases; nucleotides outside the gene matches: 12. This CDR3 reads CASSPLKGTGFYEQYF. The DNA of the CDR3 is TGTGCCAGCAGCCCACTCAAAGGGACAGGTTTCTACGAGCAGTACTTC.

The chain recombines TRBV20-1 with TRBJ1-5; no definite D call. The V gene lost 6 bases and the J gene lost 0 bases, with 6 bases spanning the gap. The CDR3 spans 12 residues. CDR1 is DFQATT and CDR2 is SNEGSKA in the germline V gene (reference sequence). The CDR3 loop is CSAQNSNQPQHF. The CDR3 DNA reads as TGCAGTGCCCAGAATAGCAATCAGCCCCAGCATTTT.

This clonotype was seen repeatedly, ten times or more. The genes are TRBV7-2 and TRBJ1-1, with 9 bases matching TRBD1. This CDR3 is built from 15 residues. Germline V CDR1 and CDR2: SGHTA, FQGNSA. With 3 bases clipped from V and 4 bases from J, the junction kept 6 bases outside the gene matches. The CDR3 loop is CASSFPTGGFTEAFF. The DNA of the CDR3 is TGTGCCAGCAGCTTCCCTACAGGGGGCTTCACTGAAGCTTTCTTT.

This clonotype was observed a handful of times. The chain recombines TRBV27 with TRBJ2-2; D gene uncertain. V was pared by 6 bases and J by 0 bases, with 8 bases between. Germline CDR1 and CDR2: MNHEY and SMNVEV (reference sequence). The CDR3 length is 14 residues. The CDR3: CASRDRPNTGELFF. In DNA form, the CDR3 reads TGTGCCAGCAGAGACCGCCCGAACACCGGGGAGCTGTTTTTT.

This clonotype was counted only a few times. The chain is built from TRBV6-2 or TRBV6-3 and TRBJ2-1; D is perhaps TRBD2 (6 bases). The CDR3 runs to 11 residues. Germline V CDR1 and CDR2: MNHEY, SVGEGT. Trimming shortened V by 6 bases and J by 8 bases, and 8 bases separated the two germline ends. This chain's CDR3 is CASRGGDEQFF. CDR3 sequence (DNA): TGTGCCAGCAGGGGGGGTGATGAGCAGTTCTTC.

This clonotype turned up a few times. This chain connects TRBV6-1 to TRBJ1-6; D not resolved. V lost 5 bases to trimming and J lost 0 bases, with 11 bases between them. Per germline, CDR1 MNHNS and CDR2 SASEGT. The CDR3 runs to 16 residues. The CDR3 region has the DNA TGTGCCAGCAGTCCCGGGAAGAGCTCCTATAATTCACCCCTCCACTTT. Its protein is CASSPGKSSYNSPLHF.

This clonotype was seen many times. The rearrangement links TRBV7-9 to TRBJ2-4; possibly TRBD1 for D (5 bases). V lost 8 bases to trimming and J lost 2 bases, with 16 bases between them. Germline CDR1 SEHNR, CDR2 FQNEAQ (reference sequence). There are 15 residues in the CDR3. The CDR3 is CASHRKVGSKNIQYF. In DNA form, the CDR3 reads TGTGCCAGCCACAGGAAAGTGGGGTCCAAAAACATTCAGTACTTC. Together with reference TRBV7-9 and TRBJ2-4, the CDR3 gives the full variable domain: DTGVSQNPRHKITKRGQNVTFRCDPISEHNRLYWYRQTLGQGPEFLTYFQNEAQLEKSRLLSDRFSAERPKGSFSTLEIQRTEQGDSAMYLCASHRKVGSKNIQYFGAGTRLSVL.

The chain is built from TRBV21-1 and TRBJ1-2; TRBD1, the D gene given by the table, was not confirmed from the DNA. TRBV21-1 is labeled a pseudogene. This CDR3 contains 15 residues. The CDR3 spells CASSIQGPVNYGYTF. For the CDR3, the DNA is TGTGCCAGCAGCATACAGGGACCGGTTAACTATGGCTACACCTTC.

This clonotype appeared many times. The J gene is TRBJ2-7, the V gene TRBV10-3; D unresolved. V was trimmed by 9 bases and J by 4 bases, leaving 13 bases between them. The germline CDR1 and CDR2 sequences are ENHRY and SYGVKD. The CDR3 covers 12 residues. The CDR3 is CAIDGPGYEQYF. In DNA, the CDR3 is TGTGCCATTGACGGACCTGGTTACGAGCAGTACTTC.

This clonotype occurred many times. This chain connects TRBV4-3 to TRBJ2-7; 7 bases are a match to TRBD1. There are 17 residues in the CDR3. V shed 1 base, J shed 0 bases, and the junction held 9 bases outside the gene matches. Germline V gene sequence: CDR1 LGHNA, CDR2 YSLEER. Here the CDR3 reads CASSQARQGRSSYEQYF. The CDR3 DNA follows: TGCGCCAGCAGCCAAGCTAGACAGGGAAGGTCCTCCTACGAGCAGTACTTC.